This T cell receptor beta chain was retrieved from a study of T cell repertoires in cytomegalovirus infection. Across the study: An indication of both CMV infection and matching HLA type came from public TCR beta signatures. Study conclusions and caveats: Within the response measured ex vivo, HLA-C-restricted CMV-specific TCR beta clonotypes were dominant. Cumulative public TCR beta family frequency identified carriers of CMV plus the relevant HLA.

To note about this clonotype: Its antigen is as yet unknown.

One entry per CDR3 protein results from TCRdb running MiXCR on the reads. The sample gives roughly 190,000 distinct CDR3 sequences, about a tenth of which show up once; 4.6% is in the top ten. The sequenced sample consisted of PBMCs. This sequence was found in a human donor in good health (CMV status not recorded). Some clones in this sample may be carry-over from other donors' samples.

The DNA of the CDR3 is TGTGCCAGCAGCTTAGGGGACAGTCGGGCTAATGAAAAACTGTTTTTT. It yields the protein CASSLGDSRANEKLFF. V usage is TRBV7-2 and J usage is TRBJ1-4, with 7 bases fitting TRBD1. The CDR3 length is 16 residues. Germline V CDR1 and CDR2: SGHTA, FQGNSA. V lost 1 base to trimming and J lost 3 bases; unmatched junction nucleotides: 5.